A selection of T cell receptor beta chains follows, all from one sample in a study of blood T cell repertoires in COVID-19. This table comes from immunoSEQ multiplex PCR, and its TCRdb copy is limited to in-frame clones, with some not included. The data show 200,000 to 300,000 clones, approximately 92% seen once. The specimen sequenced was peripheral blood. Every receptor here comes from a person aged 18 to 30 with COVID-19, enrolled during active disease. Both conserved end residues are part of each CDR3. Each record gives: J gene, clone size, V gene, D gene, CDR3 DNA, CDR3 protein. A D gene is named only where the DNA matches it firmly. Rows may omit the clone size; those that give it use once, few, many or a size class.

TRBJ1-5 . TRBV28 . TGTGCCAGCAGTTTGACCCTGGAGGGTCAGCCCCAGCATTTT CASSLTLEGQPQHF
TRBJ2-5 once TRBV18 . TGTGCCAGCTCACCCTCTCAATGGGCGAACAAAGAGACCCAGTACTTC CASSPSQWANKETQYF
TRBJ2-1 . TRBV4-1 . TGCGCCAGCAGCCAATGGGGCAGCTCCTACAATGAGCAGTTCTTC CASSQWGSSYNEQFF
TRBJ2-1 once TRBV28 . TGTGCCAGCAGGGGGGGAGGAAATTACAATGAGCAGTTCTTC CASRGGGNYNEQFF
TRBJ2-7 . TRBV4-3 TRBD2 TGCGCCAGCAGCCAAGAGCTAGCGGGAGGTGGGGCGTACGAGCAGTACTTC CASSQELAGGGAYEQYF
TRBJ1-3 . TRBV27 . TGTGCCAGCAGTCCCACCGCGGCAGGGAACACCATATATTTT CASSPTAAGNTIYF
TRBJ1-2 . TRBV14 . TGTGCCAGCAGCCAAGAGGGCTTTTATGGCTACACCTTC CASSQEGFYGYTF
TRBJ1-5 . TRBV15 . TGTGCCACCAGCAGAGAAAGGGGTGGCAATCAGCCCCAGCATTTT CATSRERGGNQPQHF
TRBJ2-5 . TRBV11-2 . TGTGCCAGCAGCTTAGTTGGAGGGCTTCGGCAAGAGACCCAGTACTTC CASSLVGGLRQETQYF
TRBJ1-2 . TRBV18 TRBD1 TGTGCCAGCTCACCACCGAACAGGGGGCTGGACTATGGCTACACCTTC CASSPPNRGLDYGYTF
TRBJ2-3 . TRBV9 TRBD2 TGTGCCAGCAGCTCACTAGCGGGAGTTTTTACAGATACGCAGTATTTT CASSSLAGVFTDTQYF
TRBJ2-4 . TRBV10-2 TRBD2 TGCGCCAGCAGACTAGCGGGAGGGGGGCACATTCAGTACTTC CASRLAGGGHIQYF
TRBJ2-1 . TRBV28 . TGTGCCAGCAGCTCGAGCTCCTACAATGAGCAGTTCTTC CASSSSSYNEQFF
TRBJ1-5 . TRBV19 . TGTGCCAGTAGCAAGGAACAGGCCAGCAATCAGCCCCAGCATTTT CASSKEQASNQPQHF
TRBJ2-1 . TRBV7-9 TRBD2 TGTGCCAGCAGCCACCCCTTAGCGGGAATCTCCTACAATGAGCAGTTCTTC CASSHPLAGISYNEQFF
TRBJ2-5 . TRBV9 TRBD1 TGTGCCAGCAGCGTAGGAGGGGGACAGCAAGAGACCCAGTACTTC CASSVGGGQQETQYF
TRBJ1-6 . TRBV5-1 . TGCGCCAGCAGCTTGGAAGGCCAGGGTTCACCCCTCCACTTT CASSLEGQGSPLHF
TRBJ2-1 . TRBV7-9 . TGTGCCAGCAGCCGCGGGGCTTACAATGAGCAGTTCTTC CASSRGAYNEQFF
TRBJ2-3 . TRBV7-9 TRBD1 TGTGCCAGCAGCACAACAGGGGCAGATACGCAGTATTTT CASSTTGADTQYF
TRBJ2-2 . TRBV3-1/TRBV3-2 . TGTGCCAGCAGCCAAACGCTAGGCGGGGAGCTGTTTTTT CASSQTLGGELFF
TRBJ1-5 . TRBV9 . TGTGCCAGCAGCCCAAGGGGACAACCCAATCAGCCCCAGCATTTT CASSPRGQPNQPQHF
TRBJ2-3 . TRBV7-8 TRBD2 TGTGCCAGCAGAGTTAGCCTAGCGGGGGCTAGCACAGATACGCAGTATTTT CASRVSLAGASTDTQYF
TRBJ2-7 . TRBV6-5 . TGTGCCAGACTCCGGACAGAGTCCTACGAGCAGTACTTC CARLRTESYEQYF
TRBJ2-7 . TRBV11-2 . TGTGCCAGCAGCTTAGTCCAGGGGAACGAGCAGTACTTC CASSLVQGNEQYF
TRBJ1-2 . TRBV4-1 . TGCGCCAGCAGCCAAGAAAGGAGGGTACAGGGAGCGGGGGGCTACACCTTC CASSQERRVQGAGGYTF
TRBJ2-7 . TRBV6-6 . TGTGCCAGCTCGGCCTACGAGCAGTACTTC CASSAYEQYF
TRBJ2-1 . TRBV7-9 . TGTGCCAGCAGCTTACGGGGAACAGGGAGTGAGCAGTTCTTC CASSLRGTGSEQFF
TRBJ2-3 once TRBV24-1 TRBD2 TGTGCCACCAGCGATACTAGCGCAGATACGCAGTATTTT CATSDTSADTQYF